The 7 T cell receptor beta chains presented below share a single source sample, sequenced in a study of T cell responses to AZD1222 COVID-19 vaccine. The protocol was immunoSEQ multiplex PCR, while the TCRdb copy is restricted to in-frame clones and leaves out a portion. Altogether 150,000 or so clones are present, about 92% being singletons, with the ten largest covering approximately 2.1%. Sequences were derived from peripheral blood, sampled on day 0 of AZD1222 vaccination. The receptors come from an adult in good health.

This chain joins TRBV27 and TRBJ1-4; D is uncertain. V lost 2 bases and J 5 bases, leaving 12 bases between the germline ends. The CDR3 is 15 residues long. Germline-derived CDR1 and CDR2 are MNHEY and SMNVEV (reference sequence). The CDR3 DNA sequence: TGTGCCAGCAGTTTAACGGGCAGGAGAAATGAAAAACTGTTTTTT. Protein product: CASSLTGRRNEKLFF.

The chain carries TRBV5-6 and TRBJ2-2; no reliable D call. Germline assignment: CDR1 SGHDT and CDR2 YYEEEE. The CDR3 is made up of 13 amino acids. The V end was cut by 0 bases, the J end by 8 bases, with 8 bases between. The CDR3 bases are TGTGCCAGCAGCTTGGGACGGCTAGGGGAGCTGTTTTTT. This translates into CASSLGRLGELFF.

The gene calls are TRBV18 and TRBJ1-1, with D unclear. V shed 6 bases and J shed 1 base, with 12 bases lying between them. There are 14 residues in the CDR3. Germline V lookup: CDR1 KGHSH, CDR2 LQKENI. This CDR3 is CASSPIQRNTEAFF. Here the CDR3 DNA reads TGTGCCAGCTCGCCCATACAGAGGAACACTGAAGCTTTCTTT.

This sequence joins TRBV10-3 and TRBJ1-2, with TRBD1 as a possible D gene (5 bases). Germline V gene sequence: CDR1 ENHRY, CDR2 SYGVKD. V shed 11 bases and J shed 4 bases, with 14 bases lying between them. The CDR3 spans 12 residues. CDR3 loop: CAVGRGGYGYTF. DNA for the CDR3: TGTGCCGTCGGCCGGGGCGGCTATGGCTACACCTTC.

This clone was seen a single time. The CDR3 region has the DNA TGTGCCAGCAGCTCACCGCCCCGGGACACCATATATTTT. It specifies CASSSPPRDTIYF. The chain has TRBV7-9 and TRBJ1-3; D remains ambiguous. V lost 4 bases and J lost 8, with 12 bases in between. Looked up from germline, CDR1 is SEHNR and CDR2 is FQNEAQ (reference sequence). There are 13 residues in the CDR3. The whole variable domain, remainder taken from reference TRBV7-9 and TRBJ1-3, is DTGVSQNPRHKITKRGQNVTFRCDPISEHNRLYWYRQTLGQGPEFLTYFQNEAQLEKSRLLSDRFSAERPKGSFSTLEIQRTEQGDSAMYLCASSSPPRDTIYFGEGSWLTVV.

The genes are TRBV15 and TRBJ2-3; 8 bases match TRBD2. Germline CDR1 and CDR2: LNHNV and YYDKDF (reference sequence). V lost 0 bases to trimming and J lost 1 base; unmatched junction nucleotides: 3. CDR3 length equals 16 residues. CDR3 nucleotide sequence: TGTGCCACCAGCAGAGAGAGGCGGGGGGGCACAGATACGCAGTATTTT. This translates into CATSRERRGGTDTQYF.

Comments on this clone: The same CDR3 can be traced to other DNA sequences in this sample. The chain recombines TRBV5-1 with TRBJ1-1; TRBD1 might be the D (5 bases). This CDR3 is built from 15 residues. Trimming pared 4 bases from V and 3 bases from J, leaving 16 bases between. Germline V gene data show CDR1 as SGHRS and CDR2 as YFSETQ. The CDR3 DNA sequence: TGCGCCAGCAGCACTGGGACCGCTGGGGACACTGAAGCTTTCTTT. Protein sequence: CASSTGTAGDTEAFF.